This T cell receptor beta chain was profiled in a study of neurological immune-mediated disorders (dated by TCRdb to about 2019). For context, the study as a whole: Among the 34 multiple sclerosis patients, relapsing-remitting MS accounted for some 30 and secondary progressive MS accounted for 3. Peripheral blood TCR-beta repertoires from HTLV-I-associated myelopathy (HAM/TSP) patients, multiple sclerosis patients and healthy controls were compared by UMI-based sequencing. The roughly 99 TCR-beta libraries covered PBMC samples along with longitudinal samples, technical triplicates, and paired sorted CD4+ and CD8+ T-cell subsets. Of the approximately 68 subjects in the cohort, about 14 were HAM/TSP patients, roughly 35 were multiple sclerosis patients, and 20 were healthy controls.

Many counts were recorded for this clonotype. Its target antigen remains unknown. No base qualities exist here, and no much larger clone lies one base off it. Libraries from unsorted PBMCs were made from 2 million PBMCs kept in RNAlater at -80 degrees C until RNA extraction. The multiple sclerosis patients were enrolled in a US clinical protocol that evaluated disease progression with magnetic resonance imaging. PBMCs were separated from peripheral blood using Ficoll-Hypaque density gradient centrifugation and then cryopreserved in liquid nitrogen. CDR1 and CDR2 are drawn from the germline V gene: SGHTA, FQGNSA. Trimming removed 5 bases from V and 8 bases from J, leaving 9 bases between the germline ends. The CDR3 covers 12 residues, taking in both the cysteine and the phenylalanine. Solely the CDR3 DNA is kept, with 36 bases framed from the first base. cDNA was synthesized by template-switch 5'RACE using a primer carrying a 10-nucleotide random unique molecular identifier by which each TCR transcript was tagged. Every sequencing run yielded over 190 million TCR-beta sequences covering 15-18 subjects. The RNeasy kit was used for extraction of total RNA. Using the KAPA Real-time Library Amplification kit, TCR-beta VDJ regions were amplified with primers for the TCR constant region and the 5'RACE anchor. A first PCR added sample indexes and Illumina adaptors, after which a second PCR increased the library yield. After purification with Ampure beads, the TCR product of roughly 650 bp was size-selected on a 2% E-gel SizeSelection system. Before pooling, libraries had their quality checked on a Bioanalyzer, their concentration measured with Qubit, and their quantity determined with the Kapa Library Quantification kit. An Illumina HiSeq 2500 was used to sequence the libraries paired-end at 2 x 150 bp. To increase sequence diversity, 25-30% phiX was spiked into each library pool. From the authors' description of their analysis: Quality-filtered reads were processed with the UMI-based MiGEC pipeline, which removed over 75% of raw TCR sequences during error correction. IMGT germline references were used for alignment of VDJ genes, and clonotypes were defined by a unique CDR3 amino acid sequence together with V-J genes. Clonal expansion, Shannon diversity, and CDR3 relatedness (CalcPairwiseDistances, ClusterSamples) were evaluated with VDJtools, and phylogenetic trees were built with CLCbio workbench. A clone was classed as expanded if it had 8 or more unique UMIs, a cutoff based on coefficient-of-variation modelling across technical triplicates. In-frame beta chains were kept once TCRdb had trimmed the public reads at Q25 with fastp and called clones with MiXCR. Here each entry gathers all rows of one CDR3 protein and keeps the most common genes and DNA. The V and J calls reflect TCRdb's pipeline rather than the authors' work. A total of just over 50,000 distinct CDR3 sequences appear in this sample, about 3.7% of them only once. The top ten clonotypes cover under 6% of the sample.

General study outcomes and caveats: The MS cluster was not associated with any clinical or MRI features, and the authors stated that larger cohorts are needed. Across subjects, expanded clones never shared an identical CDR3 amino acid sequence, which suggests that the TCR-beta repertoires in every group were private. In phylogenetic analysis, the repertoires of 18 of 34 MS patients grouped into a cluster of related CDR3 sequences, which suggests a possible signature at the repertoire level. TCR clonal expansion was greatest in HAM/TSP patients and smallest in MS patients, who ranked below even healthy controls.

The rearrangement joined TRBV7-2 to TRBJ2-2; no D gene is confidently identified. The receptor comes from a man between 35 and 55 years old with multiple sclerosis. Input material: PBMCs. The sequence in DNA is TGTGCCAGCAGCCGTTACATAGGGGAGCTGTTTTTT. It translates as CASSRYIGELFF.